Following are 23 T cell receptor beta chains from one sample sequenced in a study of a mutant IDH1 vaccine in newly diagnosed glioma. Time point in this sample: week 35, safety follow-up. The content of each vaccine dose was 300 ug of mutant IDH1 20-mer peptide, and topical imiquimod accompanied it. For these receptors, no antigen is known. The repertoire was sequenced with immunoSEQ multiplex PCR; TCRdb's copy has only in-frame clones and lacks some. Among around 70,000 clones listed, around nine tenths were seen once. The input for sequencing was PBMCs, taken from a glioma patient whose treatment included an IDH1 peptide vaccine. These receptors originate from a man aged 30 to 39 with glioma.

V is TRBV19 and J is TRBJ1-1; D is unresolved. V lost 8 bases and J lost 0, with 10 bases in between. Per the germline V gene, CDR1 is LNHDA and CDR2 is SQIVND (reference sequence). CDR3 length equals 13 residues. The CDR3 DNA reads TGTGCCAGTCGAGTGTTGATGAACACTGAAGCTTTCTTT. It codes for CASRVLMNTEAFF.

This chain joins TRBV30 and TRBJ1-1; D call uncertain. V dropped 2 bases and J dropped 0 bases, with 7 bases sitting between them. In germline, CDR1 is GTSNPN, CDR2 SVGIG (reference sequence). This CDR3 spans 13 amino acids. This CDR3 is CAWSLFMNTEAFF. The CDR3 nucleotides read TGTGCCTGGAGTCTGTTCATGAACACTGAAGCTTTCTTT.

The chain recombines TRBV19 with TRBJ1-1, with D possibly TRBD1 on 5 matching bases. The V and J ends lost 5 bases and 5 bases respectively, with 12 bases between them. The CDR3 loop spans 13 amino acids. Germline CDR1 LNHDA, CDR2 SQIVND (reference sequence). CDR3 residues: CASSSQGGTEAFF. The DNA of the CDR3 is TGTGCCAGTAGTTCCCAGGGTGGAACTGAAGCTTTCTTT.

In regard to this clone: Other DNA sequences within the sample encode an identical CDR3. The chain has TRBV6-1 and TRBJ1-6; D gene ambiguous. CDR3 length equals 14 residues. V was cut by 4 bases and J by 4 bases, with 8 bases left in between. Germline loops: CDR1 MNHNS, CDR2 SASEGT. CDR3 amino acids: CASSAGPYNSPLHF. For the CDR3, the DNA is TGTGCCAGCAGTGCGGGTCCGTATAATTCACCCCTCCACTTT.

CDR3 protein: CASSQEANTEAFF. CDR3 coding DNA: TGTGCCAGCAGCCAAGAGGCTAACACTGAAGCTTTCTTT. The chain couples TRBV4-2 to TRBJ1-1; D gene unclear. Trimming shortened V by 0 bases and J by 2 bases, and 4 bases separated the two germline ends. The length of the CDR3 is 13 residues. Germline loops: CDR1 LGHNA, CDR2 YNFKEQ.

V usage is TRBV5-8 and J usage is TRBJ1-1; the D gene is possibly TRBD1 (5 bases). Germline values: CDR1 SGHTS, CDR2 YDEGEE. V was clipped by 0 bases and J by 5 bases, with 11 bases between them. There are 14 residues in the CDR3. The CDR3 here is CASSLGQGRTEAFF. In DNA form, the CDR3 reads TGTGCCAGCAGCTTGGGTCAGGGAAGAACTGAAGCTTTCTTT.

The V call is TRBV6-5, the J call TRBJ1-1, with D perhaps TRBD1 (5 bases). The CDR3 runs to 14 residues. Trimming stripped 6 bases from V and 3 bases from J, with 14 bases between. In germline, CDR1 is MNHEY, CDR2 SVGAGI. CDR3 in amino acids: CASSGRPGDTEAFF. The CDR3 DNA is TGTGCCAGCAGCGGACGGCCGGGGGACACTGAAGCTTTCTTT.

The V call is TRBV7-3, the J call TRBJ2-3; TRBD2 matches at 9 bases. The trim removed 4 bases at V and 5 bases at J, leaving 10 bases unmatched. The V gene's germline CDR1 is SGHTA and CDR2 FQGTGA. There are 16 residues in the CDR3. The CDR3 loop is CASSSLGGRAVDTQYF. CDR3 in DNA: TGTGCCAGCAGCTCCCTTGGCGGGAGGGCCGTAGATACGCAGTATTTT.

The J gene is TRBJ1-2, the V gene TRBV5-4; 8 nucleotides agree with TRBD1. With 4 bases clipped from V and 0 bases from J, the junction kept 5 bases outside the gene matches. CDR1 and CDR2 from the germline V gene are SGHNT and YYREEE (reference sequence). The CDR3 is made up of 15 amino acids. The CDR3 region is CASSEGQETNYGYTF. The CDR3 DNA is TGTGCCAGCAGCGAGGGACAGGAGACTAACTATGGCTACACCTTC.

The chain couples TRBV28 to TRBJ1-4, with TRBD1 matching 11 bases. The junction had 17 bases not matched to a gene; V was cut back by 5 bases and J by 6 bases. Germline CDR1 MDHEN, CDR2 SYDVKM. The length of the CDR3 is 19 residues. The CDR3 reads CASSKPDRGRPDWDEKLFF. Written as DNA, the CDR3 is TGTGCCAGCAGTAAACCGGACAGGGGGCGGCCCGACTGGGATGAAAAACTGTTTTTT. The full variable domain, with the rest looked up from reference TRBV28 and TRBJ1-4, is DVKVTQSSRYLVKRTGEKVFLECVQDMDHENMFWYRQDPGLGLRLIYFSYDVKMKEKGDIPEGYSVSREKKERFSLILESASTNQTSMYLCASSKPDRGRPDWDEKLFFGSGTQLSVL.

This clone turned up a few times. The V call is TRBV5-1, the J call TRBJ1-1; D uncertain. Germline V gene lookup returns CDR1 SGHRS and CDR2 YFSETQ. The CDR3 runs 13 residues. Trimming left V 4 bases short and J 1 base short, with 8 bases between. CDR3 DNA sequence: TGCGCCAGCAGCCTAGCAGGGAACACTGAAGCTTTCTTT. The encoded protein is CASSLAGNTEAFF.

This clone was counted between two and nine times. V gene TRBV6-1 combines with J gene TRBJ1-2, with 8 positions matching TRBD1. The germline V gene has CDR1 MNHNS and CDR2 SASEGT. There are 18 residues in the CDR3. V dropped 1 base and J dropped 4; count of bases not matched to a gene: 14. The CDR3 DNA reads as TGTGCCAGCAGTGAAGAATTGGGGACAGGCGTTTCCCTCTATGGCTACACCTTC. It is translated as CASSEELGTGVSLYGYTF.

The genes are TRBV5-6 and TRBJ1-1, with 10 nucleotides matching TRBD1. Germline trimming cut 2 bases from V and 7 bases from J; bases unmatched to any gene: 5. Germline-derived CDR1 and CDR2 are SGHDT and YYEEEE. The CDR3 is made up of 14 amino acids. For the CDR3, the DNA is TGTGCCAGCAGCTTATACGGGGACAGGGGTGAAGCTTTCTTT. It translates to CASSLYGDRGEAFF.

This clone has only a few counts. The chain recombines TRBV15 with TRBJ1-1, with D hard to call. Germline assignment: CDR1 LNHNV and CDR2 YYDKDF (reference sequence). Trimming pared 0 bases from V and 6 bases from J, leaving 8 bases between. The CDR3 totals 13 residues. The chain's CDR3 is CATSRDQSSEAFF. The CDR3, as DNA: TGTGCCACCAGCAGAGATCAGAGCTCTGAAGCTTTCTTT.

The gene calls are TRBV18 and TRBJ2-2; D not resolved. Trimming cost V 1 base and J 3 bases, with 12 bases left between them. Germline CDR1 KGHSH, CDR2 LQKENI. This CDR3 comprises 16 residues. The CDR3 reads CASSPRRLGDTGELFF. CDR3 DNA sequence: TGTGCCAGCTCACCACGACGTCTTGGGGACACCGGGGAGCTGTTTTTT.

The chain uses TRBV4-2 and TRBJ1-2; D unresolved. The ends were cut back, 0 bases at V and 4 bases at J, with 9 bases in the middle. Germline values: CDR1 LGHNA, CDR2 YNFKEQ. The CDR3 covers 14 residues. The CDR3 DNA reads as TGTGCCAGCAGCCAAGATCAGGCGACCTATGGCTACACCTTC. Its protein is CASSQDQATYGYTF.

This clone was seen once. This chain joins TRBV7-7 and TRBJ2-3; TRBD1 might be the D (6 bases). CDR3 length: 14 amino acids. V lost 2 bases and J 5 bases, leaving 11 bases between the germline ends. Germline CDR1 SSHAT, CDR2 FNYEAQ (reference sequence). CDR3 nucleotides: TGTGCCAGCAGCTTATTGGGGGCCGTAGATACGCAGTATTTT. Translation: CASSLLGAVDTQYF.

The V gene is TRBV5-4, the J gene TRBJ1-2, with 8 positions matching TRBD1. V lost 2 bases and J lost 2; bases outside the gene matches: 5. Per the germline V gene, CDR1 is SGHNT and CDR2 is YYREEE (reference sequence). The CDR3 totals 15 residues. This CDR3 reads CASSFGQGQNYGYTF. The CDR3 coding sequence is TGTGCCAGCAGCTTCGGACAGGGCCAAAACTATGGCTACACCTTC.

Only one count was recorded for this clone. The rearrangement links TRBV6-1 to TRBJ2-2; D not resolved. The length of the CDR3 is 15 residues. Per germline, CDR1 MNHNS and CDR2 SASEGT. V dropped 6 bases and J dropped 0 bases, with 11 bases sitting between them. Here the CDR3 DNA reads TGTGCCAGCAGGGTGACATCCACGAACACCGGGGAGCTGTTTTTT. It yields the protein CASRVTSTNTGELFF.

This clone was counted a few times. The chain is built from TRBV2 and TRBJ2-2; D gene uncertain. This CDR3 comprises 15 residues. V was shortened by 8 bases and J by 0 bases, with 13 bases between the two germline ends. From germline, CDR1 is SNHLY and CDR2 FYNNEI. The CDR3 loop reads CASLRGPTNTGELFF. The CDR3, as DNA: TGTGCCAGCTTACGAGGACCTACGAACACCGGGGAGCTGTTTTTT.

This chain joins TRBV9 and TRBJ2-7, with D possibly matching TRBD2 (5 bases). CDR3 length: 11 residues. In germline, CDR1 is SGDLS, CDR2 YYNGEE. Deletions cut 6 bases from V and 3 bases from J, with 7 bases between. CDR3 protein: CASILDYEQYF. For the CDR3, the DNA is TGTGCCAGCATACTAGACTACGAGCAGTACTTC.

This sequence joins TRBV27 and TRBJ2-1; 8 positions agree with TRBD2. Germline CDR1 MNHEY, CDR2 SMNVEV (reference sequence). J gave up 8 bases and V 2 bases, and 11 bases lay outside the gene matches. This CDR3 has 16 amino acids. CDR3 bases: TGTGCCAGCAGTTTACCGGGACTAGGAACCGGGGATGAGCAGTTCTTC. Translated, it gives CASSLPGLGTGDEQFF.

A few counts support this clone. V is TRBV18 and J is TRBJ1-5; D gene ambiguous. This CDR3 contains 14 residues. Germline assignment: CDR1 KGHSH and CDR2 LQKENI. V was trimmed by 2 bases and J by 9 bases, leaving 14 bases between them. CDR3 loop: CASSPKNTEAPQHF. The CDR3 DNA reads TGTGCCAGCTCACCAAAGAATACGGAGGCGCCCCAGCATTTT.